Listed below are T cell receptor beta chains from one sample, sequenced in a study of blood T cell repertoires in COVID-19. Profiled with immunoSEQ multiplex PCR; TCRdb holds only in-frame clones, not every one. Of 110,000 to 150,000 clones listed, 79% are singletons. Sequencing was done on a sample of peripheral blood. The receptors stem from a man in his fifties or sixties with active or convalescent COVID-19. CDR3s include the opening cysteine and the closing phenylalanine or tryptophan. D genes are given only for firm matches. The size field is filled for only some rows; it gives once, few, many or a size class.

abundance,j_gene,v_gene,d_gene,CDR3aa,CDR3nt
.,TRBJ1-3,TRBV4-2,.,CASSQETGYPGNTIYF,TGTGCCAGCAGCCAAGAGACGGGGTACCCTGGAAACACCATATATTTT
.,TRBJ1-2,TRBV27,TRBD1,CASSPGTGTYGYTF,TGTGCCAGCAGTCCGGGGACAGGGACCTATGGCTACACCTTC
.,TRBJ1-1,TRBV7-3,TRBD1,CASSHNRGVNTEAFF,TGTGCCAGCAGCCACAACAGGGGCGTGAACACTGAAGCTTTCTTT
.,TRBJ2-2,TRBV5-4,.,CASTYGAGELFF,TGTGCCAGCACGTATGGAGCCGGGGAGCTGTTTTTT
.,TRBJ2-5,TRBV15,TRBD1,CATSRPDRAETQYF,TGTGCCACCAGCAGACCTGACAGGGCCGAGACCCAGTACTTC
.,TRBJ2-3,TRBV5-1,.,CASSLERLTDTQYF,TGCGCCAGCAGCTTGGAACGGTTAACAGATACGCAGTATTTT
.,TRBJ2-7,TRBV4-1,TRBD1,CASSQQGQDYEQYF,TGCGCCAGCAGCCAACAGGGACAGGACTACGAGCAGTACTTC
.,TRBJ1-1,TRBV7-9,TRBD1,CASSSGQGNTEAFF,TGTGCCAGCAGCTCCGGACAGGGGAACACTGAAGCTTTCTTT
few,TRBJ2-2,TRBV29-1,.,CSVETLKEGADTGELFF,TGCAGCGTTGAAACCCTGAAGGAGGGGGCCGACACCGGGGAGCTGTTTTTT
.,TRBJ2-5,TRBV9,TRBD1,CASSVTGGETQYF,TGTGCCAGCAGCGTAACAGGGGGCGAGACCCAGTACTTC
.,TRBJ1-2,TRBV10-2,.,CASSDSYGYTF,TGCGCCAGCAGTGACAGCTATGGCTACACCTTC
few,TRBJ1-2,TRBV3-1/TRBV3-2,TRBD1,CASSHQGARHYGYTF,TGTGCCAGCAGCCACCAGGGGGCGCGGCACTATGGCTACACCTTC
.,TRBJ2-1,TRBV7-9,.,CARGHLYNNEQFF,TGTGCCAGGGGACACCTCTACAACAATGAGCAGTTCTTC
.,TRBJ2-7,TRBV14,.,CASSQIGLAHEQYF,TGTGCCAGCAGCCAAATTGGGCTAGCGCACGAGCAGTACTTC
.,TRBJ2-1,TRBV5-1,.,CASSLPYSYNEQFF,TGCGCCAGCAGTCTTCCGTACTCCTACAATGAGCAGTTCTTC
.,TRBJ2-6,TRBV7-3,TRBD1,CASSPRDRGGSGANVLTF,TGTGCCAGCAGCCCCCGGGACAGGGGGGGCTCTGGGGCCAACGTCCTGACTTTC
once,TRBJ2-1,TRBV10-1,TRBD2,CASSEDRTSGRRYEQFF,TGCGCCAGCAGTGAGGATAGAACTAGCGGGAGAAGGTATGAGCAGTTCTTC
.,TRBJ2-7,TRBV13,TRBD2,CASSLEGAGVPSEQYF,TGTGCCAGCAGCTTAGAGGGAGCGGGAGTGCCCTCCGAGCAGTACTTC
few,TRBJ2-7,TRBV28,TRBD1,CASSLSGGREQYF,TGTGCCAGCAGTTTATCAGGGGGCAGGGAGCAGTACTTC
.,TRBJ1-1,TRBV29-1,TRBD1,CSATRGQKNTEAFF,TGCAGCGCCACCCGGGGACAGAAGAACACTGAAGCTTTCTTT
.,TRBJ1-1,TRBV5-1,TRBD1,CASSRGTGGLTEAFF,TGCGCCAGCAGCCGAGGGACAGGGGGTCTCACTGAAGCTTTCTTT
.,TRBJ2-6,TRBV28,TRBD2,CASSLSGGPGANVLTF,TGTGCCAGCAGTTTATCGGGAGGGCCTGGGGCCAACGTCCTGACTTTC
.,TRBJ1-3,TRBV5-6,.,CASSSGDTIYF,TGTGCCAGCTCCTCGGGGGACACCATATATTTT
.,TRBJ2-7,TRBV24-1,.,CATSDPRHFPYEQYF,TGTGCCACCAGTGACCCGCGGCACTTCCCCTACGAGCAGTACTTC
once,TRBJ1-5,TRBV5-5,.,CASSFLQGFNQPQHF,TGTGCCAGCAGCTTCCTACAGGGTTTCAATCAGCCCCAGCATTTT
.,TRBJ2-7,TRBV28,.,CASSSATGYPGEQYF,TGTGCCAGCAGTTCAGCCACAGGGTATCCTGGCGAGCAGTACTTC
.,TRBJ2-7,TRBV28,TRBD2,CASSPPTSGVYEQYF,TGTGCCAGCAGTCCCCCCACTAGCGGAGTCTACGAGCAGTACTTC
.,TRBJ2-1,TRBV7-2,TRBD2,CASSFLAGGDYNEQFF,TGTGCCAGCAGCTTCTTAGCGGGAGGGGACTACAATGAGCAGTTCTTC
.,TRBJ1-5,TRBV19,TRBD1,CASRDRGTPNQPQHF,TGTGCCAGTAGGGACAGGGGAACCCCCAATCAGCCCCAGCATTTT
.,TRBJ2-1,TRBV6-2/TRBV6-3,TRBD2,CASSFLAGGWKENEQFF,TGTGCCAGCAGTTTTTTAGCGGGAGGCTGGAAGGAAAATGAGCAGTTCTTC
.,TRBJ2-1,TRBV5-4,.,CASSSGSSYNEQFF,TGTGCCAGCAGCTCCGGGAGCTCCTACAATGAGCAGTTCTTC
.,TRBJ1-4,TRBV19,TRBD1,CASSGQETNEKLFF,TGTGCCAGTAGTGGACAGGAAACTAATGAAAAACTGTTTTTT
.,TRBJ2-1,TRBV15,.,CATSPQADRTNEQFF,TGTGCCACCAGCCCCCAAGCGGACAGAACCAATGAGCAGTTCTTC
.,TRBJ1-2,TRBV5-1,TRBD1,CASSFDFDRADYGYTF,TGCGCCAGCAGCTTCGACTTTGACAGGGCCGACTATGGCTACACCTTC
.,TRBJ2-7,TRBV28,TRBD2,CASTGLAGGSYEQYF,TGTGCCAGTACGGGACTAGCGGGAGGGTCCTACGAGCAGTACTTC
.,TRBJ1-6,TRBV7-3,TRBD1,CASSLRDRGSPLHF,TGTGCCAGCAGCTTAAGGGACAGGGGTTCACCCCTCCACTTT
once,TRBJ2-7,TRBV9,TRBD2,CASSANPTSGRISEQYF,TGTGCCAGCAGCGCCAACCCGACTAGCGGGAGGATCTCCGAGCAGTACTTC
.,TRBJ2-4,TRBV19,TRBD2,CASSDPGTSGSNIQYF,TGTGCCAGTAGTGATCCCGGGACTAGCGGGAGTAACATTCAGTACTTC
.,TRBJ1-4,TRBV14,TRBD1,CASSDRVNEKLFF,TGTGCCAGCAGTGACAGGGTAAATGAAAAACTGTTTTTT
.,TRBJ1-4,TRBV7-2,TRBD1,CASSYRGVDEKLFF,TGTGCCAGCAGCTACAGGGGGGTGGATGAAAAACTGTTTTTT
.,TRBJ2-1,TRBV27,.,CASRSMGHPYNEQFF,TGTGCCAGCAGATCCATGGGGCACCCCTACAATGAGCAGTTCTTC
.,TRBJ2-3,TRBV28,TRBD2,CASSTLDVAGGTGTDTQYF,TGTGCCAGCAGTACTCTCGATGTAGCGGGAGGAACGGGCACAGATACGCAGTATTTT
few,TRBJ1-1,TRBV3-1/TRBV3-2,TRBD1,CASSQTGDTEAFF,TGTGCCAGCAGCCAAACAGGGGACACTGAAGCTTTCTTT
.,TRBJ2-1,TRBV7-3,TRBD1,CASSRDRGDYNEQFF,TGTGCCAGCAGCCGAGACAGGGGAGACTACAATGAGCAGTTCTTC
.,TRBJ1-4,TRBV5-1,.,CASSLIRFNEKLFF,TGCGCCAGCAGCTTAATACGGTTTAATGAAAAACTGTTTTTT
once,TRBJ2-5,TRBV2,TRBD1,CASTPQGALHFQETQYF,TGTGCCAGCACGCCCCAGGGGGCTCTCCACTTCCAAGAGACCCAGTACTTC
.,TRBJ2-7,TRBV27,.,CASSSRYEQYF,TGTGCCAGCAGTTCTCGCTACGAGCAGTACTTC
.,TRBJ2-2,TRBV3-1/TRBV3-2,TRBD1,CASSLSLKTGQGRAGELFF,TGTGCCAGCAGCCTAAGCCTAAAGACGGGACAGGGTCGGGCCGGGGAGCTGTTTTTT
once,TRBJ1-2,TRBV3-1/TRBV3-2,.,CASSHPGGNYGYTF,TGTGCCAGCAGCCATCCTGGAGGGAACTATGGCTACACCTTC
.,TRBJ2-7,TRBV6-5,TRBD2,CASSPLAEGTYEQYF,TGTGCCAGCAGCCCACTAGCGGAGGGGACCTACGAGCAGTACTTC
.,TRBJ2-7,TRBV6-5,TRBD1,CASSSRTGTYEQYF,TGTGCCAGCTCCTCCAGGACAGGGACCTACGAGCAGTACTTC
.,TRBJ2-5,TRBV10-3,.,CATQQSGEQETQYF,TGTGCCACCCAGCAGAGCGGAGAGCAAGAGACCCAGTACTTC
.,TRBJ2-7,TRBV11-2,TRBD1,CASSTGTGLYEQYF,TGTGCCAGCAGCACCGGGACAGGCCTTTACGAGCAGTACTTC
.,TRBJ1-3,TRBV3-1/TRBV3-2,.,CASMKGAGNTIYF,TGTGCCAGCATGAAGGGGGCTGGAAACACCATATATTTT
.,TRBJ1-5,TRBV21-1,.,CASSKERGNQPQHF,TGTGCCAGCAGCAAAGAAAGGGGGAATCAGCCCCAGCATTTT